These 12 T cell receptor beta chains were sequenced from one sample in a study of identical twins. One entry per CDR3 protein, called by TCRdb with MiXCR from the 5' RACE reads. The sample lists 1.5 million to 2 million distinct CDR3 sequences; more than 30% were seen once. Sample: cord blood. These receptors were obtained from a newborn girl in good health.

This clonotype was counted only a few times. This rearrangement joins TRBV20-1 to TRBJ2-3; 9 positions match TRBD2. Losses at the gene ends were 0 bases for V and 0 bases for J; bases not matched to a gene: 13. Looked up from germline, CDR1 is DFQATT and CDR2 is SNEGSKA (reference sequence). This CDR3 is built from 19 residues. As DNA, the CDR3 is TGCAGTGCTAGAGATCGATGGCTAGCGGGAAGCGGGAGCACAGATACGCAGTATTTT. Encoded protein: CSARDRWLAGSGSTDTQYF.

Notes on this clonotype: Its ends do not fully match the called genes, so a read error is possible. The CDR3 is CDISVTGNTEAFF. In nucleotides, the CDR3 is TGTGACATCAGCGTGACAGGGAACACTGAAGCTTTCTTT. The chain uses TRBV10-3 and TRBJ1-1; tentatively, D is TRBD1 (6 bases). The germline V gene encodes CDR1 ENHRY and CDR2 SYGVKD. CDR3 length: 13 amino acids.

This chain connects TRBV7-6 to TRBJ2-3, with D uncertain. CDR1 is SGHVS and CDR2 is FNYEAQ in the germline V gene. This CDR3 is 17 amino acids long. V was cut by 2 bases and J by 3 bases, with 18 bases left in between. The CDR3 coding sequence is TGTGCCAGCAGCTTAAAGGGAAGGCTGATGGGGACAGATACGCAGTATTTT. Translating it yields CASSLKGRLMGTDTQYF.

This clonotype was found a few times. V gene TRBV18 combines with J gene TRBJ1-6, with D unresolved. Trimming removed 2 bases from V and 5 bases from J, with 13 bases in between. Germline lookup yields CDR1 KGHSH and CDR2 LQKENI. This CDR3 comprises 16 residues. The CDR3 DNA is TGTGCCAGCTCACCAGATAATCCGTTCGATAATTCACCCCTCCACTTT. Translating gives CASSPDNPFDNSPLHF.

At least ten counts were recorded for this clonotype. The V call is TRBV12-3 or TRBV12-4, the J call TRBJ2-7; D call uncertain. V was cut by 1 base and J by 4 bases, with 11 bases left in between. CDR3 length: 14 residues. The CDR3 is CASSLGGPGYEQYF. CDR3 nucleotides: TGTGCCAGCAGTTTAGGGGGTCCTGGTTACGAGCAGTACTTC.

The rearrangement links TRBV6-6 to TRBJ2-3; 8 nucleotides match TRBD1. In germline, CDR1 is MNHNY, CDR2 SVGAGI (reference sequence). V lost 6 bases to trimming and J lost 4 bases; unmatched junction nucleotides: 6. The CDR3 covers 14 residues. The CDR3 spells CASREDRAADTQYF. CDR3 coding DNA: TGTGCCAGCAGGGAGGACAGGGCCGCAGATACGCAGTATTTT.

This clonotype is a singleton in its sample. This rearrangement joins TRBV9 to TRBJ1-3; 9 nucleotides agree with TRBD1. The CDR3 length is 16 residues. Germline CDR1 reads SGDLS; CDR2 reads YYNGEE. The junction had 4 bases not matched to a gene; V was cut back by 3 bases and J by 0 bases. The CDR3 DNA follows: TGTGCCAGCAGCGGGACAGGGGAGAGCTCTGGAAACACCATATATTTT. It is translated as CASSGTGESSGNTIYF.

V usage is TRBV7-9 and J usage is TRBJ1-4, with 11 bases lining up with TRBD1. Looked up from germline, CDR1 is SEHNR and CDR2 is FQNEAQ (reference sequence). CDR3 length: 16 residues. V was clipped by 0 bases and J by 7 bases; unmatched bases: 4. The CDR3 DNA is TGTGCCAGCAGCTTAGCGTCGGGGACAGGGGGTGAAAAACTGTTTTTT. Residues: CASSLASGTGGEKLFF.

This clonotype has just a few counts. The chain employs TRBV12-3 or TRBV12-4 and TRBJ1-2; a weak D match, TRBD1 (6 bases). CDR3 length: 12 amino acids. Trimming shortened V by 4 bases and J by 6 bases, and 9 bases separated the two germline ends. The CDR3 sequence: CASSSWGHGYTF. Here the CDR3 DNA reads TGTGCCAGCAGTTCCTGGGGGCATGGCTACACCTTC.

The genes are TRBV20-1 and TRBJ1-2; 7 bases match TRBD1. Germline V gene lookup returns CDR1 DFQATT and CDR2 SNEGSKA (reference sequence). V gave up 6 bases and J gave up 7 bases; unmatched junction bases: 14. CDR3 length: 14 residues. The CDR3 DNA sequence: TGCAGTGCCCTCGATAAGGGGGCTATGGGTGGCTACACCTTC. It codes for CSALDKGAMGGYTF.

This clonotype was seen a handful of times. The chain is built from TRBV4-2 and TRBJ2-1; 9 bases are shared with TRBD2. The CDR3 spans 17 residues. The germline V gene has CDR1 LGHNA and CDR2 YNFKEQ. Trimming took 4 bases from V and 0 from J; bases not matched to a gene: 7. CDR3 loop: CASSLASGTSSYNEQFF. The CDR3 coding sequence is TGTGCCAGCAGCCTAGCTAGCGGGACGAGCTCCTACAATGAGCAGTTCTTC.

The chain couples TRBV10-3 to TRBJ2-7; 11 nucleotides match TRBD2. Germline trimming cut 2 bases from V and 3 bases from J; bases unmatched to any gene: 0. Per germline, CDR1 ENHRY and CDR2 SYGVKD. This CDR3 is 14 amino acids long. The CDR3 DNA reads TGTGCCATCAGTGAGGGGACTAGCGGCTACGAGCAGTACTTC. Protein: CAISEGTSGYEQYF.